The rows below give T cell receptor beta chains drawn from one sample of a study of Ad26.COV2.S vaccination and SARS-CoV-2 variants. TCRdb keeps only in-frame clones here, not all; method: immunoSEQ multiplex PCR. Of some 640,000 clones detected, 70% to 90% appear once; the ten largest clones hold approximately 1.5%. The source was peripheral blood, collected in a trial of Ad26.COV2.S vaccine versus placebo. All receptors come from a person between 18 and 65 years old who received the Ad26.COV2.S COVID-19 vaccine or a placebo. The CDR3 runs from the conserved cysteine through the conserved F or W. The order of the fields is clone size, D gene, V gene, J gene, CDR3 length, CDR3 protein, CDR3 DNA. A D gene is named only where the DNA matches it firmly. Clone size is given for some rows only: seen once, a few or many times, or a class if the clone is expanded.

.	TRBD1	TRBV5-6	TRBJ1-2	15	CASSLGVGGYYGYTF	TGTGCCAGCAGCTTGGGGGTAGGGGGCTACTATGGCTACACCTTC
.	TRBD1	TRBV6-1	TRBJ2-7	15	CASSDRQGRTYEQYF	TGTGCCAGCAGTGATCGACAGGGGCGAACCTACGAGCAGTACTTC
.	.	TRBV6-5	TRBJ2-7	15	CASSYSQALSYEQYF	TGTGCCAGCAGTTACTCGCAGGCACTCTCCTACGAGCAGTACTTC
.	.	TRBV18	TRBJ2-5	12	CASSPDQETQYF	TGTGCCAGCTCACCCGATCAAGAGACCCAGTACTTC
.	.	TRBV12-3/TRBV12-4	TRBJ1-1	11	CASSSHNSAFF	TGTGCCAGCAGTTCCCACAATTCAGCTTTCTTT
.	TRBD1	TRBV19	TRBJ2-1	15	CASSPYGDSYNEQFF	TGTGCCAGTAGTCCCTACGGGGACAGCTACAATGAGCAGTTCTTC
.	TRBD2	TRBV9	TRBJ2-1	16	CASSPRTSGRGDEQFF	TGTGCCAGCAGCCCACGGACTAGCGGGAGGGGAGATGAGCAGTTCTTC
.	TRBD1	TRBV2	TRBJ1-2	12	CASSVTGTSYTF	TGTGCCAGCAGTGTGACAGGGACGAGCTACACCTTC
.	TRBD2	TRBV13	TRBJ2-3	14	CASSVGLARTTQYF	TGTGCCAGCAGCGTCGGACTAGCGAGGACTACGCAGTATTTT
.	.	TRBV3-1/TRBV3-2	TRBJ2-3	15	CASSQVPTVPDTQYF	TGTGCCAGCAGCCAGGTACCGACAGTGCCAGATACGCAGTATTTT
.	.	TRBV12-3/TRBV12-4	TRBJ2-1	11	CASSLGDEQFF	TGTGCCAGCAGTTTAGGAGATGAGCAGTTCTTC
.	TRBD2	TRBV10-1	TRBJ2-3	13	CASSRLAPDTQYF	TGCGCCAGCAGCCGACTAGCCCCAGATACGCAGTATTTT
.	.	TRBV29-1	TRBJ1-4	11	CSGGEGLGLFF	TGCAGCGGGGGAGAAGGGCTTGGGCTGTTTTTT
.	.	TRBV19	TRBJ1-1	13	CASSRSRSTEAFF	TGTGCCAGTAGCCGGAGTAGAAGCACTGAAGCTTTCTTT
.	TRBD1	TRBV9	TRBJ2-3	14	CASSSGGTFDTQYF	TGTGCCAGCAGCTCAGGGGGCACGTTTGATACGCAGTATTTT
once	.	TRBV6-5	TRBJ2-1	12	CASSPYGNEQFF	TGTGCCAGCAGCCCCTATGGGAATGAGCAGTTCTTC
.	.	TRBV7-2	TRBJ2-6	15	CASRKQGEGANVLTF	TGTGCCAGCAGGAAACAGGGTGAAGGGGCCAACGTCCTGACTTTC
.	TRBD2	TRBV5-4	TRBJ2-1	15	CASSVSGRVFNEQFF	TGTGCCAGCAGCGTCAGCGGGAGGGTGTTCAATGAGCAGTTCTTC
.	.	TRBV12-3/TRBV12-4	TRBJ2-5	13	CASSFASQGTQYF	TGTGCCAGCAGTTTTGCCAGCCAGGGGACCCAGTACTTC
many	.	TRBV7-2	TRBJ1-6	13	CASSSNTNSPLHF	TGTGCCAGCAGTTCGAACACAAATTCACCCCTCCACTTT
.	.	TRBV7-2	TRBJ2-3	15	CASSLAGTRQGTQYF	TGTGCCAGCAGCTTAGCGGGCACGCGTCAAGGTACGCAGTATTTT
.	.	TRBV7-2	TRBJ2-1	12	CASSTRTGQQFF	TGTGCCAGCAGCACCCGAACAGGTCAGCAGTTCTTC
.	.	TRBV27	TRBJ2-1	14	CASSLEGIYNEQFF	TGTGCCAGCTCTTTGGAGGGCATTTACAATGAGCAGTTCTTC
.	.	TRBV7-2	TRBJ1-2	15	CASSLARPTNYGYTF	TGTGCCAGCAGCTTAGCGCGGCCAACTAACTATGGCTACACCTTC
.	.	TRBV6-5	TRBJ2-3	13	CASRSSGSDTQYF	TGTGCCAGCAGAAGTAGCGGAAGTGATACGCAGTATTTT
.	.	TRBV5-1	TRBJ1-1	13	CASSLEGATEAFF	TGCGCCAGCAGCTTGGAAGGGGCTACTGAAGCTTTCTTT
.	.	TRBV19	TRBJ1-1	17	CASSIPAQKGVNTEAFF	TGTGCCAGTAGTATACCTGCACAAAAGGGGGTGAACACTGAAGCTTTCTTT
.	.	TRBV28	TRBJ2-1	11	CASSLRAEQFF	TGTGCCAGCAGTTTAAGGGCGGAGCAGTTCTTC
.	TRBD2	TRBV24-1	TRBJ2-1	16	CATSDRGSGGDWEQFF	TGTGCCACCAGTGATCGGGGGAGCGGGGGCGATTGGGAGCAGTTCTTC
.	TRBD2	TRBV29-1	TRBJ2-1	13	CSVLAGDRNEQFF	TGCAGCGTTTTGGCGGGAGATAGGAATGAGCAGTTCTTC
.	TRBD2	TRBV5-5	TRBJ2-5	13	CATGPRGGETQYF	TGTGCCACCGGACCGCGGGGGGGAGAGACCCAGTACTTC